The rows below give T cell receptor beta chains drawn from one sample of a study of tumor and adjacent non-tumor tissue in lung cancer. TCRdb used MiXCR to reprocess the multiplex PCR reads, holding one entry per CDR3 protein. The sample holds approximately 100,000 distinct CDR3 sequences; 62% are singletons and the top ten take 15% to 20%. The source material was distant non-tumor lung tissue. The source is a man aged 55 to 70 with non-small cell lung cancer. The CDR3 runs from the conserved cysteine through the conserved F or W. The D gene is left open where the match is weak. Clone size is shown for a subset of rows, as once, few, many or a class of expanded clone.

D gene	J gene	clone size	V gene	CDR3 protein	CDR3 DNA
NA	TRBJ1-1	NA	TRBV29-1	CSFEVRVLNTEAFF	TGCAGCTTTGAAGTGAGGGTATTGAACACTGAAGCTTTCTTT
TRBD1	TRBJ1-1	NA	TRBV5-5	CASNVTGFEAFF	TGTGCCAGCAACGTGACAGGGTTTGAAGCTTTCTTT
TRBD2	TRBJ2-3	once	TRBV11-2	CASSLDRLAGVGTDTQYF	TGCGCCAGCAGCTTAGATAGATTGGCGGGAGTGGGCACAGATACACAGTATTTT
TRBD1	TRBJ1-5	few	TRBV24-1	CATSFRDRAHRNGPQHF	TGTGCCACCAGTTTCCGGGACAGGGCCCACCGAAATGGGCCCCAGCATTTT
NA	TRBJ2-5	NA	TRBV6-5	CASSKGLAETQYF	TGTGCCAGCAGTAAGGGACTCGCAGAGACTCAGTATTTC
NA	TRBJ2-3	NA	TRBV11-3	CASNLVGYTETQYF	TGTGCCAGTAACTTAGTCGGCTACACAGAAACGCAGTATTTT
NA	TRBJ1-4	NA	TRBV6-6	CASSYGDGLFEKLFF	TGTGCCAGCAGTTACGGGGACGGCCTTTTTGAAAAACTGTTTTTT
NA	TRBJ2-2	NA	TRBV6-6	CASSFTGGGDLFF	TGTGCCAGCAGTTTCACTGGTGGCGGGGACCTGTTTTTC
NA	TRBJ1-1	NA	TRBV6-1	CGSSERGANTEALF	TGTGGTAGCAGTGAGCGGGGTGCCAACACTGAAGCTCTCTTT
NA	TRBJ2-7	NA	TRBV7-9	CASSLFPLVDQYF	TGTGCCAGCAGCTTATTTCCGCTCGTCGACCAGTACTTC
NA	TRBJ2-7	NA	TRBV12-3/TRBV12-4	CVSSFGAWKGEQYF	TGTGTCAGCAGTTTTGGGGCATGGAAAGGAGAGCAGTACTTC
NA	TRBJ2-5	NA	TRBV4-2	CAISQADQPQETQYF	TGTGCCATCAGCCAAGCGGATCAGCCTCAAGAGACACAGTACTTC
NA	TRBJ1-1	medium-sized	TRBV6-1	CASSESPRNTEAFF	TGTGCCAGCAGTGAAAGCCCACGGAACACTGAAGCTTTCTTT
NA	TRBJ2-7	NA	TRBV28	CASSLRTVLSYEQYF	TGTGCCAGCAGCCTGAGGACAGTCTTATCCTACGAGCAGTACTTC
TRBD2	TRBJ2-2	NA	TRBV29-1	CCVRLAGGSAWELFF	TGCTGCGTAAGACTAGCGGGAGGGTCGGCCTGGGAGCTGTTTTTT
NA	TRBJ1-4	NA	TRBV12-3/TRBV12-4	CASSLSEFGEKPFF	TGTGCCAGCAGTTTGTCAGAGTTTGGTGAAAAACCGTTTTTC
NA	TRBJ1-1	once	TRBV4-1	CAGSQVRSPRNTEAFF	TGCGCCGGCAGCCAAGTTCGGAGCCCCCGGAACACTGAAGCTTTCTTC
TRBD1	TRBJ1-2	NA	TRBV6-1	CASGELGTATTRYGHTF	TGTGCCAGCGGTGAACTGGGGACAGCAACCACCCGCTATGGCCACACCTTC
NA	TRBJ2-2	many	TRBV5-1	CASSPDGQMNTGELFF	TGCGCCAGCAGCCCGGACGGACAGATGAACACCGGGGAGCTGTTTTTT
NA	TRBJ1-5	NA	TRBV19	CASSRASGQSNQPQHF	TGTGCCAGTAGTAGAGCCTCAGGACAGAGCAATCAGCCCCAGCATTTT
NA	TRBJ2-5	NA	TRBV11-2	CASNLVASWSSETQYF	TGCGCAAGCAACTTAGTGGCTAGCTGGAGTAGTGAGACCCAGTACTTC
NA	TRBJ1-2	once	TRBV6-2/TRBV6-3	CATSYGTPARYTF	TGTGCCACCAGTTACGGGACACCGGCGCGCTACACCTTC
NA	TRBJ2-3	many	TRBV10-3	CATRSGLQYF	TGTGCCACCCGAAGCGGTCTGCAGTATTTT
NA	TRBJ1-3	many	TRBV29-1	CSVAIRSGNTIYF	TGCAGCGTCGCAATTCGTTCTGGAAACACCATATATTTT
NA	TRBJ1-2	NA	TRBV20-1	CSARPIDSHYDYTF	TGCAGTGCTAGACCCATCGATAGTCACTATGACTACACCTTC
TRBD2	TRBJ2-5	NA	TRBV11-2	CAINPHTSGVGETQYF	TGTGCCATCAACCCCCATACTAGCGGGGTGGGGGAGACCCAGTACTTC
TRBD1	TRBJ1-2	many	TRBV5-1	CASSLMDRDYGYTF	TGCGCCAGCAGCTTGATGGACAGGGACTATGGCTACACCTTC
NA	TRBJ2-1	NA	TRBV4-3	CISSQVLTSEQFF	TGCATCAGCAGCCAAGTGCTAACTAGCGAGCAGTTCTTC
TRBD1	TRBJ2-1	many	TRBV5-1	CASSPGQLGFSSEQFF	TGCGCCAGCAGCCCGGGACAGTTAGGTTTCAGTAGTGAGCAGTTCTTC
NA	TRBJ2-5	NA	TRBV5-6	CASSTSGGETQYF	TGTGCCAGCAGCACTTCGGGTGGCGAGACCCAGTACTTC
NA	TRBJ1-1	NA	TRBV6-1	CAGNEELQNTEAFF	TGTGCCGGCAATGAAGAATTACAGAACACTGAAGCTTTCTTT
NA	TRBJ2-5	NA	TRBV5-1	CASSSGNRTPRETQYF	TGCGCCAGCAGCTCTGGGAACAGGACTCCCCGAGAGACCCAGTACTTC
TRBD1	TRBJ2-7	NA	TRBV12-3/TRBV12-4	CASSQDRGEQHF	TGTGCCAGCAGTCAAGACAGGGGTGAGCAGCACTTC
NA	TRBJ2-2	NA	TRBV11-2	CASSQSRELSF	TGTGCCAGCAGCCAATCCCGGGAACTGTCTTTT
NA	TRBJ2-7	NA	TRBV18	CASSLPGIGYEQYF	TGTGCCAGCTCACTACCCGGGATAGGGTACGAGCAGTACTTC
NA	TRBJ2-1	many	TRBV25-1	CASRGDSYNEQFF	TGTGCCAGCAGGGGGGACTCCTACAATGAGCAGTTCTTC
TRBD1	TRBJ1-4	many	TRBV6-2/TRBV6-3	CASSALPGTEGTNEKLFF	TGTGCCAGCAGCGCTTTGCCTGGGACAGAAGGAACTAATGAAAAACTGTTTTTT
TRBD2	TRBJ2-1	NA	TRBV20-1	CSARDGTSGGYSEQFF	TGCAGTGCTAGAGATGGGACTAGCGGGGGATACAGTGAGCAGTTCTTC
NA	TRBJ2-3	NA	TRBV6-2/TRBV6-3	CARTAMGTQYF	TGTGCCAGGACCGCCATGGGTACGCAGTATTTT
NA	TRBJ2-5	NA	TRBV30	CTWSVKVETQYF	TGTACCTGGAGTGTAAAGGTGGAGACCCAGTACTTC
NA	TRBJ1-6	NA	TRBV11-3	CVSSLDTLSPLHF	TGTGTCAGCAGCCTGGACACGCTGTCACCCCTCCACTTT
NA	TRBJ1-1	NA	TRBV5-5	CASSLGYIPNTEAFF	TGTGCCAGCAGCTTAGGGTACATCCCGAACACTGAAGCTTTCTTT
TRBD1	TRBJ2-3	many	TRBV12-3/TRBV12-4	CASSLGTGGTDTQYF	TGTGCCAGCAGCCTCGGGACAGGGGGTACAGATACGCAGTATTTT
TRBD2	TRBJ2-3	NA	TRBV10-2	CVSRLAGETDTQYF	TGCGTCAGTCGACTAGCGGGGGAAACAGATACGCAGTATTTT
NA	TRBJ2-1	NA	TRBV29-1	CNANEATHGGMGEHFF	TGTAACGCTAACGAGGCCACACATGGTGGCATGGGTGAGCACTTCTTC
TRBD2	TRBJ2-5	NA	TRBV11-2	CASSFSRRLAGGRSEETQYF	TGTGCCAGCAGCTTCAGCCGGAGACTAGCGGGGGGCCGAAGCGAAGAGACCCAGTACTTC
NA	TRBJ2-7	NA	TRBV4-3	CASSQDQATGSYEQNF	TGCGCCAGCAGCCAAGATCAGGCCACCGGGAGTTACGAGCAGAACTTC
NA	TRBJ2-7	NA	TRBV20-1	CSARVPGYEQYF	TGCAGTGCTAGGGTCCCAGGATACGAGCAGTACTTC
NA	TRBJ1-5	NA	TRBV10-1	CASSEGRDQYQHF	TGCGCCAGCAGTGAGGGTCGGGATCAGTACCAGCATTTT
TRBD1	TRBJ1-2	NA	TRBV6-1	CASREGQRYGCTF	TGTGCCAGCAGAGAGGGACAGCGCTATGGCTGCACTTTC
NA	TRBJ1-5	many	TRBV12-3/TRBV12-4	CASSLGQTFGPQHF	TGTGCCAGCAGTTTAGGGCAGACCTTCGGGCCCCAGCATTTT
TRBD2	TRBJ2-3	few	TRBV5-1	CASSLLPAGGSTDTQYF	TGCGCCAGCAGCTTGTTACCGGCGGGGGGGAGCACAGATACGCAGTATTTT
NA	TRBJ1-2	NA	TRBV27	CASGRNTNYGYTF	TGTGCCAGCGGACGGAACACTAACTATGGCTACACCTTC
NA	TRBJ2-7	NA	TRBV12-3/TRBV12-4	CVSSFFRTIKSYEQYF	TGTGTCAGCAGTTTCTTTAGGACTATTAAATCCTACGAGCAGTACTTC
TRBD1	TRBJ2-3	once	TRBV6-1	CAGSAQGASNQPQYF	TGTGCCGGCAGTGCACAGGGGGCGAGCAATCAGCCCCAGTATTTT
NA	TRBJ2-7	many	TRBV6-2/TRBV6-3	CASTPTPGLLYEQYF	TGTGCCAGCACCCCTACCCCGGGACTTCTCTACGAGCAGTACTTC
NA	TRBJ2-2	many	TRBV28	CASSVAYSGELFF	TGTGCCAGCAGTGTAGCCTACTCCGGGGAGCTGTTTTTT
NA	TRBJ1-5	NA	TRBV5-6	CASSLTDNQPQHF	TGTGCCAGCAGCTTAACAGATAATCAGCCCCAGCATTTT